This T cell receptor beta chain comes out of a study of cytomegalovirus exposure and HLA in healthy donors. Overall study findings and caveats: Earlier analysis yielded a pattern in which most TCR beta V segments were productive about 87% or about 30% of the time. There were several of the most significant clusters that appeared linked to common viral pathogens in a later analysis.

CDR1 is SEHNR and CDR2 is FQNEAQ in the germline V gene (reference sequence). The V gene end was trimmed by 2 bases and the J gene end by 0 bases; junction bases not matched to a gene: 1. The CDR3 is 15 residues long. Amplification used 60 Vbeta primers and 13 Jbeta primers. TCRdb's table, derived via immunoSEQ multiplex PCR, lists solely in-frame clones and lacks some. The sample records some 170,000 clones, about 86% being singletons. This clone showed up just once. The antigen remains unidentified. J is TRBJ2-3 and V is TRBV7-9; 8 positions agree with TRBD1. The clonotype was recovered from a woman between 25 and 40 years old in good health and CMV-seronegative. Sequencing was performed on PBMCs. This CDR3 is CASSLRTGSTDTQYF. In nucleotides, the CDR3 is TGTGCCAGCAGCTTAAGGACAGGGAGCACAGATACGCAGTATTTT.